This T cell receptor (beta chain) was captured in a study of blood T cell repertoires in COVID-19. As for the study in general: PBMCs, B-cell-depleted T cells, or T cells provided the cDNA or gDNA that made up the material.

This clone was counted a single time. The CDR3 has 13 residues. Germline V gene data show CDR1 as KGHDR and CDR2 as SFDVKD. V shed 3 bases and J shed 2 bases, with 5 bases lying between them. Authors' methods: Amplifying reference gene primers gave estimates of nucleated cell counts. Data came from immunoSEQ multiplex PCR; TCRdb stores just in-frame clones and leaves some out. From that table come the V and J calls and clone size; the DNA was used to work out D and trimming. This repertoire shows roughly 83,000 clones, approximately 85% found once; its top ten account for about 8.5%. The specimen was peripheral blood. The V and J genes are TRBV24-1 and TRBJ2-3; D uncertain. The sequence derives from a man aged 45-60 years with active COVID-19. Written as DNA, the CDR3 is TGTGCCACCAGTGATACAGACACAGATACGCAGTATTTT. Translating it yields CATSDTDTDTQYF.